Following are 5 T cell receptor beta chains from one sample sequenced in a study of long-term antiretroviral therapy in people with HIV. The assay, immunoSEQ v3.0, was run at survey level. Data came from immunoSEQ multiplex PCR; TCRdb stores just in-frame clones and leaves some out. Of about 34,000 clones listed, 80% to 90% were seen once; the top ten hold roughly 4.8%. The sequencing here drew on unsorted PBMCs, taken just over 2.7 years before starting antiretroviral therapy. The receptors were sampled from a woman aged 30 to 39 with HIV.

The chain recombines TRBV6-1 with TRBJ2-5, with TRBD2 as a possible D gene (5 bases). Germline V CDR1 and CDR2: MNHNS, SASEGT. V was cut by 1 base and J by 4 bases, with 16 bases left in between. This CDR3 comprises 16 residues. CDR3 amino acids: CASSEDEASLRETQYF. CDR3 nucleotides: TGTGCCAGCAGTGAAGATGAGGCTAGCCTCAGAGAGACCCAGTACTTC.

The chain uses TRBV25-1 and TRBJ2-2; tentatively, D is TRBD1 (6 bases). CDR3 length: 12 amino acids. Trimming took 8 bases from V and 4 from J, leaving 8 bases between them. CDR1 MGHDK and CDR2 SYGVNS come from the germline V gene. The CDR3 is CASGQSTGELFF. The CDR3, as DNA: TGTGCCAGCGGACAGAGCACCGGGGAGCTGTTTTTT. Full variable domain (outside the CDR3, taken from reference TRBV25-1 and TRBJ2-2): EADIYQTPRYLVIGTGKKITLECSQTMGHDKMYWYQQDPGMELHLIHYSYGVNSTEKGDLSSESTVSRIRTEHFPLTLESARPSHTSQYLCASGQSTGELFFGEGSRLTVL.

The rearrangement uses TRBV10-3 and TRBJ2-5; D gene unclear. V dropped 0 bases and J dropped 1 base, with 15 bases sitting between them. The CDR3 loop spans 17 amino acids. Germline lookup yields CDR1 ENHRY and CDR2 SYGVKD. Written as DNA, the CDR3 is TGTGCCATCAGTGAGTCGAATAAGGAGTGGTCCCAAGAGACCCAGTACTTC. Amino acids: CAISESNKEWSQETQYF.

The V and J genes are TRBV6-1 and TRBJ2-7; D gene uncertain. In germline, CDR1 is MNHNS, CDR2 SASEGT. The CDR3 runs 14 residues. V lost 6 bases and J 4 bases, leaving 16 bases between the germline ends. CDR3 coding DNA: TGTGCCAGCAGCTTGGAACAGATTTTATACGAGCAGTACGTC. This gives the protein CASSLEQILYEQYV.

The J gene is TRBJ1-2, the V gene TRBV9; unclear D gene. Germline CDR1 reads SGDLS; CDR2 reads YYNGEE. The germline V and J ends were trimmed by 5 bases and 7 bases, with 12 bases remaining between them. This CDR3 has 12 residues. The CDR3 here is CASRSRIFGYTF. CDR3 DNA sequence: TGTGCCAGCAGATCACGGATCTTTGGCTACACCTTC.